The 23 T cell receptor beta chains given below trace back to one sample, sequenced in a study of T and B cells in COVID-19 patients. BIOMED2 TRB-A/B primer pools were used in multiplex TRB PCR. TCRdb independently ran MiXCR on the multiplex PCR reads; one entry per CDR3 protein. The table has 4,000 to 5,000 distinct CDR3 sequences, 25% to 35% seen once; the top ten hold 35% to 45%. From blood, roughly 250-550 ng of genomic DNA served as TRB template. Sample: blood. These receptors were collected from a human donor with active COVID-19.

This clonotype is medium-sized (0.01 to 0.1%) in the sample. The chain carries TRBV18 and TRBJ1-1; a possible D gene is TRBD1 (6 bases). V was cut by 2 bases and J by 3 bases, with 10 bases left in between. Germline values: CDR1 KGHSH, CDR2 LQKENI. This CDR3 is 14 amino acids long. Here the CDR3 reads CASSPTGIDTEAFF. For the CDR3, the DNA is TGTGCCAGCTCACCAACAGGGATAGACACTGAAGCTTTCTTT.

In this sample, this clonotype is medium-sized. The V gene is TRBV6-2 or TRBV6-3, the J gene TRBJ2-1, with 10 bases identical to TRBD2. This CDR3 spans 12 amino acids. V lost 8 bases to trimming and J lost 12 bases; unmatched junction nucleotides: 7. Germline-derived CDR1 and CDR2 are MNHEY and SVGEGT. The CDR3 region is CASGLAGVVQFF. The CDR3 DNA sequence: TGTGCCAGCGGGCTAGCGGGAGTAGTGCAGTTCTTC.

V and J are TRBV20-1 and TRBJ1-5, with TRBD1 identical over 8 bases. This CDR3 spans 17 amino acids. Germline CDR1 DFQATT, CDR2 SNEGSKA (reference sequence). Unmatched junction bases numbered 13, after V lost 2 bases and J lost 4 bases. CDR3 nucleotide sequence: TGCAGTGCTAGACGCCCTGGACAGGGTAAGGGGAATCAGCCCCAGCATTTT. The encoded protein is CSARRPGQGKGNQPQHF.

V gene TRBV4-3 combines with J gene TRBJ2-1; 10 bases map to TRBD2. This CDR3 comprises 20 residues. V was pared by 0 bases and J by 2 bases, with 13 bases of the junction left unmatched. The germline CDR1 and CDR2 sequences are LGHNA and YSLEER. The CDR3 DNA reads TGCGCCAGCAGCCAAGATCCGTTAAGGGCTAGCGGGGGAGCCTACAATGAGCAGTTCTTC. Its translation: CASSQDPLRASGGAYNEQFF.

By frequency in the sample, this clonotype is medium-sized. The CDR3 spells CAWTYSAQETQYF. The CDR3 bases are TGTGCCTGGACATATTCAGCCCAAGAGACCCAGTACTTC. The chain links TRBV30 to TRBJ2-5; D call uncertain. Germline CDR1 reads GTSNPN; CDR2 reads SVGIG (reference sequence). V was clipped by 4 bases and J by 1 base, with 10 bases between them. The CDR3 contains 13 residues.

There are a few counts of this clonotype. The V gene is TRBV7-9, the J gene TRBJ1-1; D remains ambiguous. Germline V gene lookup returns CDR1 SEHNR and CDR2 FQNEAQ (reference sequence). The CDR3 contains 14 residues. Trimming shortened V by 1 base and J by 10 bases, and 16 bases separated the two germline ends. The CDR3 nucleotides are TGTGCCAGCAGCTTAGGGTTGAGTATGGGTGCAGCTTTCTTT. Protein: CASSLGLSMGAAFF.

This clonotype counts as medium-sized. V is TRBV19 and J is TRBJ2-2, with 7 bases that match TRBD2. The J segment lost 1 base and the V segment lost 6 bases, leaving 11 bases of the junction unmatched. The CDR3 has 17 residues. The germline gives CDR1 LNHDA, CDR2 SQIVND (reference sequence). The CDR3 DNA sequence: TGTGCCAGTAGAGGGTTTTCCGGGACTATGAACACCGGGGAGCTGTTTTTT. Encoded protein: CASRGFSGTMNTGELFF.

This clonotype was counted a single time. This may stem from a read error, because a much larger clone lies one nucleotide away. The DNA of the CDR3 is TGTGCCAGCTCACCACCGGGGGGACTAGTTAACCCCGATCAGTACTTC. It specifies CASSPPGGLVNPDQYF. This chain connects TRBV18 to TRBJ2-7, with 8 bases lining up with TRBD2. The J segment lost 10 bases and the V segment lost 0 bases, leaving 14 bases of the junction unmatched. CDR1 is KGHSH and CDR2 is LQKENI in the germline V gene. The CDR3 loop spans 16 amino acids.

CDR3 bases: TGTGCCAGCAGTTTGAGACTAGCGGGACCCAATGAGCAGTTCTTC. Amino acids: CASSLRLAGPNEQFF. The chain couples TRBV6-2 or TRBV6-3 to TRBJ2-1, with 11 bases identical to TRBD2. The CDR3 loop spans 15 amino acids. J was trimmed by 6 bases and V by 4 bases; bases with no gene match: 5. CDR1 and CDR2 from the germline V gene are MNHEY and SVGEGT.

Turning to this clonotype: A clone one base away is much larger, so this may be a read error. The chain has TRBV5-6 and TRBJ2-7, with TRBD2 as a possible D gene (5 bases). Trimming shortened V by 0 bases and J by 10 bases, and 17 bases separated the two germline ends. The germline V gene has CDR1 SGHDT and CDR2 YYEEEE. This CDR3 contains 14 residues. The CDR3 region is CASSLVGGPPDQYF. DNA for the CDR3: TGTGCCAGCAGCTTGGTTGGAGGTCCCCCGGATCAGTACTTC.

The chain joins TRBV6-2 or TRBV6-3 to TRBJ2-7; 10 positions match TRBD2. CDR3 size: 17 residues. Germline V gene lookup returns CDR1 MNHEY and CDR2 SVGEGT. V was clipped by 2 bases and J by 7 bases; unmatched bases: 14. CDR3 amino acids: CASSYPRFASGSKEQYF. Here the CDR3 DNA reads TGTGCCAGCAGTTACCCGAGGTTCGCTAGCGGGAGCAAGGAGCAGTACTTC.

The J gene is TRBJ2-3, the V gene TRBV7-2, with D uncertain. Per the germline V gene, CDR1 is SGHTA and CDR2 is FQGNSA. Trimming pared 5 bases from V and 2 bases from J, leaving 8 bases between. There are 13 residues in the CDR3. For the CDR3, the DNA is TGTGCCAGCAGCAGTCTCCCCACAGATACGCAGTATTTT. This translates into CASSSLPTDTQYF.

The chain has TRBV6-2 or TRBV6-3 and TRBJ1-2; a possible D gene is TRBD1 (5 bases). The V gene lost 4 bases and the J gene lost 6 bases, with 12 bases spanning the gap. CDR3 length: 13 amino acids. Germline assignment: CDR1 MNHEY and CDR2 SVGEGT. In DNA form, the CDR3 reads TGTGCCAGCAGTTGGGGCAGGGTTGATGGCTACACCTTC. It translates to CASSWGRVDGYTF.

This chain links TRBV18 with TRBJ1-1; a possible D gene is TRBD1 (5 bases). Germline V lookup: CDR1 KGHSH, CDR2 LQKENI. CDR3 length: 14 amino acids. Deletions cut 5 bases from V and 5 bases from J, with 15 bases between. CDR3 loop: CASSEGGEGTEAFF. The DNA for the CDR3 is TGTGCCAGCTCAGAGGGAGGGGAAGGGACTGAAGCTTTCTTT. The entire variable domain, with the rest obtained from reference TRBV18 and TRBJ1-1, is as follows: NAGVMQNPRHLVRRRGQEARLRCSPMKGHSHVYWYRQLPEEGLKFMVYLQKENIIDESGMPKERFSAEFPKEGPSILRIQQVVRGDSAAYFCASSEGGEGTEAFFGQGTRLTVV.

Within the sample, this clonotype is medium-sized. The J gene is TRBJ2-5, the V gene TRBV12-3 or TRBV12-4; a possible D gene is TRBD2 (5 bases). The germline V and J ends were trimmed by 6 bases and 7 bases, with 15 bases remaining between them. The CDR3 covers 13 residues. CDR3 nucleotides: TGTGCCAGCAGCCGCCTCGGGGTCGGGACCCAGTACTTC. It codes for CASSRLGVGTQYF.

This clonotype ranks as medium-sized. The genes are TRBV19 and TRBJ2-6, with D possibly being TRBD1 or TRBD2 (5 bases each). The CDR3 is made up of 15 amino acids. Germline V lookup: CDR1 LNHDA, CDR2 SQIVND (reference sequence). V was cut by 3 bases and J by 1 base, with 7 bases left in between. The DNA of the CDR3 is TGTGCCAGTAGTATTTGGGGGTCTGGGGCCAACGTCCTGACTTTC. This translates into CASSIWGSGANVLTF.

This clonotype is medium-sized (0.01 to 0.1%) by share. The chain links TRBV18 to TRBJ1-3, with D unresolved. The CDR3 runs to 14 residues. Trimming left V 4 bases short and J 8 bases short, with 15 bases between. Germline V gene lookup returns CDR1 KGHSH and CDR2 LQKENI. The CDR3 DNA reads as TGTGCCAGCTCACTAACCCGAGGTGAAGACACCATATATTTT. Protein sequence: CASSLTRGEDTIYF.

The chain has TRBV10-2 and TRBJ2-7; no reliable D call. Germline loops: CDR1 WSHSY, CDR2 SAAADI. V was trimmed by 10 bases and J by 0 bases, leaving 10 bases between them. The CDR3 is made up of 12 amino acids. The CDR3 spells CATDNRSYEQYF. CDR3 in DNA: TGCGCCACCGATAATCGCTCCTACGAGCAGTACTTC.

This clonotype was detected a few times. This chain links TRBV18 with TRBJ2-7; 9 positions agree with TRBD2. There are 18 residues in the CDR3. V shed 3 bases and J 3 bases; nucleotides not matched to a gene: 15. From germline, CDR1 is KGHSH and CDR2 LQKENI. The CDR3 spells CASSPHTEVAGDLYEQYF. DNA of the CDR3: TGTGCCAGCTCACCCCACACCGAGGTAGCGGGAGACCTCTACGAGCAGTACTTC.

In the case of this clonotype: A much larger clonotype is one base distant, so this may be a read error. The J gene is TRBJ2-3, the V gene TRBV6-6; 10 bases are shared with TRBD2. The CDR3 spans 16 residues. Germline V gene data show CDR1 as MNHNY and CDR2 as SVGAGI (reference sequence). This chain's CDR3 is CASGGAASGSSDTLYF. Written as DNA, the CDR3 is TGTGCCAGCGGGGGCGCGGCTAGCGGGAGCTCAGATACGCTGTATTTT.

This clonotype ranks as medium-sized (0.01 to 0.1%). The J gene is TRBJ1-5, the V gene TRBV6-5; D unclear. The CDR3 has 15 amino acids. The V and J ends lost 0 bases and 3 bases respectively, with 9 bases between them. CDR1 and CDR2 from the germline V gene are MNHEY and SVGAGI. The CDR3 nucleotides are TGTGCCAGCAGTTACTCCTTCGTCCCCAATCAGCCCCAGCATTTT. It encodes CASSYSFVPNQPQHF.

By share of the sample, this clonotype is medium-sized. The gene calls are TRBV12-3 or TRBV12-4 and TRBJ1-1; D ambiguous. V lost 5 bases and J 0 bases, leaving 10 bases between the germline ends. The CDR3 runs to 14 residues. Here the CDR3 reads CASSTGVLNTEAFF. The CDR3 DNA follows: TGTGCCAGCAGTACCGGGGTTTTGAACACTGAAGCTTTCTTT.

This clonotype is classed as medium-sized. This rearrangement joins TRBV19 to TRBJ1-2; no reliable D call. CDR1 is LNHDA and CDR2 is SQIVND in the germline V gene (reference sequence). The length of the CDR3 is 15 residues. Trimming removed 1 base at V and 4 bases at J, with 13 bases between. CDR3 sequence reads: CASSIVASFSYGYTF. DNA for the CDR3: TGTGCCAGTAGTATAGTCGCCAGCTTTTCCTATGGCTACACCTTC.